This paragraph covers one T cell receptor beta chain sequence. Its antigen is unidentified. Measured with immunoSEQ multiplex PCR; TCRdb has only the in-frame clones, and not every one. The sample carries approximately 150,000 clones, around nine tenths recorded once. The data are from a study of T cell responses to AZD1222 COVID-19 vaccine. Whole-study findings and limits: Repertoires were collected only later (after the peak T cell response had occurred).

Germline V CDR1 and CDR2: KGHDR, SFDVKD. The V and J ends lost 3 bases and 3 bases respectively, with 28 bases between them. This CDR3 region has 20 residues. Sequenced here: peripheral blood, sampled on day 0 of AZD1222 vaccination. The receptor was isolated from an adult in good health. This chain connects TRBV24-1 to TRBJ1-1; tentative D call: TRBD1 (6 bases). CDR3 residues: CATSDQDHRDRQGWDTEAFF. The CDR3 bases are TGTGCCACCAGTGATCAGGACCACAGAGACCGCCAGGGGTGGGACACTGAAGCTTTCTTT.